Shown below are 28 T cell receptor beta chains from a single sample sequenced in a study of blood T cells in healthy people across ages. Next came a second PCR, run for about 6 to 11 cycles, which used a sample-barcoded 5' primer along with a J-beta primer mix. TCRdb re-derived calls from the 5' RACE reads in MiXCR, one entry per CDR3 protein. The sample carries some 930,000 distinct CDR3 sequences, 25% to 35% recorded once. The sample also formed part of further work on T cells of mothers and their children.

The source material was blood. These TCRs come from a woman aged 40 to 50 in good health.

V usage is TRBV5-5 and J usage is TRBJ1-6, with D maybe TRBD1 (5 bases). Germline V gives CDR1 SGHKS, CDR2 YYEKEE (reference sequence). The CDR3 contains 15 residues. Deletions cut 5 bases from V and 7 bases from J, with 16 bases between. CDR3 sequence (DNA): TGTGCCAGCAGTCCTTGGGACCGAGAAAATTCACCCCTCCACTTT. As protein: CASSPWDRENSPLHF.

The chain joins TRBV30 to TRBJ1-5; D ambiguous. The CDR3 loop spans 13 amino acids. Trimming took off 0 bases at V and 7 bases at J, with 10 bases between the two ends. CDR1 is GTSNPN, CDR2 SVGIG, per germline (reference sequence). The CDR3 spells CAWSVERGQPQHF. CDR3 sequence (DNA): TGTGCCTGGAGTGTCGAGCGCGGACAGCCCCAGCATTTT.

This chain connects TRBV5-1 to TRBJ2-3; D is unresolved. This CDR3 is 14 amino acids long. Looked up from germline, CDR1 is SGHRS and CDR2 is YFSETQ. V dropped 0 bases and J dropped 4 bases, with 9 bases sitting between them. The CDR3 DNA follows: TGCGCCAGCAGCTTGGCCTTGGATTCAGATACGCAGTATTTT. This encodes CASSLALDSDTQYF.

Notes on this clonotype: A much larger clone differs from this one at a single base, so this may be a read error. This chain connects TRBV20-1 to TRBJ2-5; no clear D. The J call is doubtful: the DNA matches TRBJ2-7 better. Germline CDR1 is DFQATT and CDR2 is SNEGSKA (reference sequence). The CDR3 consists of 12 residues. The CDR3 region is CSASKGRYEQYF. The DNA for the CDR3 is TGCAGTGCCTCCAAGGGCCGATACGAGCAGTACTTC.

A few counts support this clonotype. V and J are TRBV29-1 and TRBJ2-3, with a tentative D call TRBD1 (5 bases). The CDR3 totals 14 residues. Germline assignment: CDR1 SQVTM and CDR2 ANQGSEA. V lost 3 bases, J lost 2 bases, and 12 bases lay in between. For the CDR3, the DNA is TGCAGCGTTGAGGGGCTTCGGCCCACAGATACGCAGTATTTT. Its protein is CSVEGLRPTDTQYF.

This chain joins TRBV7-9 and TRBJ2-1; D unclear. Trimming stripped 8 bases from V and 2 bases from J, with 10 bases between. This CDR3 has 13 amino acids. Germline CDR1 SEHNR, CDR2 FQNEAQ (reference sequence). The CDR3 is CASGDVTYNEQFF. CDR3 bases: TGTGCCAGCGGCGACGTAACCTACAATGAGCAGTTCTTC.

Regarding this clonotype: A much larger clone lies one base from this, so it may be a read error. The J gene is TRBJ2-4, the V gene TRBV9, with TRBD1 matching 8 bases. Trimming at V came to 0 bases and at J to 13 bases, leaving 12 bases not matched to a gene. In germline, CDR1 is SGDLS, CDR2 YYNGEE. CDR3 size: 15 residues. The CDR3 nucleotides read TGTGCCAGCAGCGTAGGGTCAGGGGGCTACAATGAGCAGTACTTC. Its protein product is CASSVGSGGYNEQYF.

This clonotype was counted ten times or more. This rearrangement joins TRBV5-6 to TRBJ2-7, with D possibly TRBD1 on 5 matching bases. The CDR3 extends over 12 amino acids. Trimming cost V 3 bases and J 5 bases, with 9 bases left between them. The germline CDR1 and CDR2 sequences are SGHDT and YYEEEE. CDR3 DNA sequence: TGTGCCAGCAGCTCGCAGGGCGACGAGCAGTACTTC. Encoded protein: CASSSQGDEQYF.

At least ten counts were recorded for this clonotype. The rearrangement joins TRBV11-1 to TRBJ2-5; TRBD1 aligns across 10 bases. The CDR3 has 15 residues. The V segment lost 4 bases and the J segment 5 bases; nucleotides outside the gene matches: 7. The germline V gene encodes CDR1 SGHAT and CDR2 FQDESV (reference sequence). CDR3 protein: CASSSTGGSYETQYF. CDR3 sequence (DNA): TGTGCCAGCAGCTCGACAGGGGGCTCGTATGAGACCCAGTACTTC.

J is TRBJ2-5 and V is TRBV7-8; 11 bases are shared with TRBD1. With V trimmed by 7 bases and J by 4 bases, 8 bases remained unmatched. Germline lookup yields CDR1 SGHVS and CDR2 FQNEAQ. The CDR3 totals 15 residues. The CDR3 DNA is TGTGCCAGCAACGGACAGGGGGCTTACGGAGAGACCCAGTACTTC. Amino acids: CASNGQGAYGETQYF.

This clonotype was seen many times. The rearrangement joins TRBV7-2 to TRBJ1-2; the D gene is possibly TRBD1 (6 bases). This CDR3 comprises 13 residues. The germline CDR1 and CDR2 sequences are SGHTA and FQGNSA. With 7 bases removed from V and 2 bases from J, the gap between germline ends came to 11 bases. CDR3 sequence: CASTGVGNYGYTF. The CDR3 DNA is TGTGCCAGCACAGGGGTAGGGAACTATGGCTACACCTTC.

There are many counts of this clonotype. The genes are TRBV5-1 and TRBJ2-1; 9 bases match TRBD1. With 5 bases clipped from V and 12 bases from J, the junction kept 15 bases outside the gene matches. The CDR3 has 15 residues. Per germline, CDR1 SGHRS and CDR2 YFSETQ. In DNA, the CDR3 is TGCGCCAGCAGTCAACAGACAGGGGGTCAAATTGGGCAGTTCTTC. This sequence encodes CASSQQTGGQIGQFF.

This clonotype was seen more than once but under ten times. J is TRBJ1-1 and V is TRBV11-1; TRBD1 might be the D (6 bases). The germline V and J ends were trimmed by 8 bases and 3 bases, with 13 bases remaining between them. Germline CDR1 reads SGHAT; CDR2 reads FQDESV (reference sequence). CDR3 length: 13 residues. The CDR3 DNA reads as TGTGCCAGCGGAGGACAGCTATACACTGAAGCTTTCTTT. Amino acids: CASGGQLYTEAFF.

There are a few counts of this clonotype. The V and J genes are TRBV5-6 and TRBJ2-1, with D possibly matching TRBD2 (6 bases). The CDR3 spans 14 residues. Trimming stripped 0 bases from V and 6 bases from J, with 10 bases between. Germline V CDR1 and CDR2: SGHDT, YYEEEE. DNA for the CDR3: TGTGCCAGCAGCTTGGATCCCGGGGGCAATGAGCAGTTCTTC. This sequence encodes CASSLDPGGNEQFF.

The chain links TRBV15 to TRBJ2-7; tentatively, D is TRBD2 (7 bases). The germline CDR1 and CDR2 sequences are LNHNV and YYDKDF (reference sequence). The CDR3 is made up of 13 amino acids. V was trimmed by 8 bases and J by 0 bases, leaving 11 bases between them. The DNA for the CDR3 is TGTGCCACCCAAGGGGGGGTCTCCTACGAGCAGTACTTC. Encoded protein: CATQGGVSYEQYF.

This clonotype occurred many times. Being one base from a much bigger clone, this may be a read error. The gene calls are TRBV29-1 and TRBJ1-2, with 9 bases identical to TRBD1. The germline CDR1 and CDR2 sequences are SQVTM and ANQGSEA. The CDR3 totals 12 residues. The J segment lost 7 bases and the V segment lost 7 bases, leaving 7 bases of the junction unmatched. The CDR3 spells CSGATGGRGYTF. CDR3 nucleotide sequence: TGCAGCGGGGCGACAGGGGGACGTGGCTACACCTTC.

With regard to this clonotype: A read error is possible here, since a much larger clone lies one base away. This chain joins TRBV4-3 and TRBJ1-2; maybe TRBD1 (6 bases). Trimming stripped 2 bases from V and 0 bases from J, with 13 bases between. The germline CDR1 and CDR2 sequences are LGHNA and YSLEER. The CDR3 is 16 residues long. The DNA for the CDR3 is TGCGCCAGCAGCCAAAATACGGACAGCCCTAACTATGGCTACACCTTC. Translation: CASSQNTDSPNYGYTF.

This clonotype was found a few times. The gene calls are TRBV4-3 and TRBJ1-1, with D maybe TRBD1 (6 bases). Trimming shortened V by 0 bases and J by 4 bases, and 12 bases separated the two germline ends. The CDR3 extends over 15 amino acids. CDR1 is LGHNA and CDR2 is YSLEER in the germline V gene. Here the CDR3 reads CASSQDGGGATEAFF. CDR3 coding DNA: TGCGCCAGCAGCCAAGATGGAGGGGGGGCCACTGAAGCTTTCTTT.

V is TRBV9 and J is TRBJ1-1; the D gene is possibly TRBD1 (5 bases). The CDR3 has 15 residues. The germline gives CDR1 SGDLS, CDR2 YYNGEE. V dropped 0 bases and J dropped 4 bases, with 13 bases sitting between them. Here the CDR3 DNA reads TGTGCCAGCAGCGTAGGGGGCCAAACATCCACTGAAGCTTTCTTT. Translation: CASSVGGQTSTEAFF.

The chain employs TRBV7-9 and TRBJ2-1; TRBD2 aligns across 11 bases. This CDR3 region has 16 residues. Per the germline V gene, CDR1 is SEHNR and CDR2 is FQNEAQ (reference sequence). The J segment lost 0 bases and the V segment lost 6 bases, leaving 4 bases of the junction unmatched. The CDR3 loop is CASSATSGGSYNEQFF. Here the CDR3 DNA reads TGTGCCAGCAGTGCCACTAGCGGGGGCTCCTACAATGAGCAGTTCTTC.

CDR3 nucleotide sequence: TGTGCCAGCAGCTCGACTAGCGGGGGGGGAAATGAGCAGTACTTC. The encoded protein is CASSSTSGGGNEQYF. The chain recombines TRBV7-3 with TRBJ2-4; TRBD2 matches 14 bases. Germline values: CDR1 SGHTA, CDR2 FQGTGA. Trimming removed 4 bases from V and 13 bases from J; junction bases left unmatched: 9. The length of the CDR3 is 15 residues.

At least ten counts were recorded for this clonotype. J is TRBJ2-2 and V is TRBV24-1; 7 nucleotides line up with TRBD2. Germline-derived CDR1 and CDR2 are KGHDR and SFDVKD. With V trimmed by 0 bases and J by 5 bases, 5 bases remained unmatched. This CDR3 has 16 amino acids. The CDR3 coding sequence is TGTGCCACCAGTGATTTGCATCGGGGGGAGACCGGGGAGCTGTTTTTT. Its translation: CATSDLHRGETGELFF.

Ten or more counts support this clonotype. The chain uses TRBV5-1 and TRBJ2-5, with TRBD2 matching 8 bases. Trimming removed 3 bases from V and 2 bases from J; junction bases left unmatched: 9. The CDR3 sequence is 16 residues long. Germline assignment: CDR1 SGHRS and CDR2 YFSETQ. CDR3 sequence: CASSSIAGTAQETQYF. The CDR3, as DNA: TGCGCCAGCAGCTCCATAGCGGGGACCGCACAAGAGACCCAGTACTTC.

Many counts were recorded for this clonotype. J is TRBJ2-6 and V is TRBV11-1; possible D gene TRBD1, 6 bases. V lost 5 bases, J lost 0 bases, and 8 bases lay in between. The CDR3 runs 15 residues. Per the germline V gene, CDR1 is SGHAT and CDR2 is FQDESV (reference sequence). DNA of the CDR3: TGTGCCAGCAGCCCAGGGGTCTCTGGGGCCAACGTCCTGACTTTC. Translated: CASSPGVSGANVLTF. The entire variable domain, with the rest obtained from reference TRBV11-1 and TRBJ2-6, is as follows: EAEVAQSPRYKITEKSQAVAFWCDPISGHATLYWYRQILGQGPELLVQFQDESVVDDSQLPKDRFSAERLKGVDSTLKIQPAELGDSAMYLCASSPGVSGANVLTFGAGSRLTVL.

This clonotype came up a few times. The V call is TRBV9, the J call TRBJ2-3, with D unresolved. Germline assignment: CDR1 SGDLS and CDR2 YYNGEE. The CDR3 spans 15 residues. Trimming left V 3 bases short and J 0 bases short, with 11 bases between. The CDR3 protein is CASSAHSLSTDTQYF. The CDR3 nucleotides are TGTGCCAGCAGCGCCCATTCACTAAGCACAGATACGCAGTATTTT.

Details on this clonotype: Just one base apart from a much larger clone, this may be a read error. This chain links TRBV27 with TRBJ2-3, with 7 nucleotides matching TRBD1. Germline values: CDR1 MNHEY, CDR2 SMNVEV (reference sequence). This CDR3 comprises 17 residues. Here the CDR3 reads CAGSLFYPGQTTDTQYF. CDR3 in DNA: TGTGCCGGCAGTTTATTCTACCCGGGACAGACTACAGATACGCAGTATTTT.

This chain joins TRBV7-2 and TRBJ1-2, with D perhaps TRBD1 (5 bases). The length of the CDR3 is 10 residues. V lost 10 bases to trimming and J lost 7 bases, with 10 bases between them. Germline values: CDR1 SGHTA, CDR2 FQGNSA. The CDR3 sequence is CAIQGVGYTF. In DNA form, the CDR3 reads TGTGCCATCCAAGGGGTTGGCTACACCTTC.

In its sample, this clonotype was seen a few times. Its ends do not fully match the called genes, so a read error is possible. The chain couples TRBV6-2 or TRBV6-3 to TRBJ2-1; unclear D gene. The CDR3 runs 16 residues. Germline CDR1 reads MNHEY; CDR2 reads SVGEGT. The CDR3 sequence: CASTSGQVSSYIEQFF. In nucleotides, the CDR3 is TGTGCCAGCACATCTGGGCAGGTGAGCTCCTACATTGAGCAGTTCTTC.